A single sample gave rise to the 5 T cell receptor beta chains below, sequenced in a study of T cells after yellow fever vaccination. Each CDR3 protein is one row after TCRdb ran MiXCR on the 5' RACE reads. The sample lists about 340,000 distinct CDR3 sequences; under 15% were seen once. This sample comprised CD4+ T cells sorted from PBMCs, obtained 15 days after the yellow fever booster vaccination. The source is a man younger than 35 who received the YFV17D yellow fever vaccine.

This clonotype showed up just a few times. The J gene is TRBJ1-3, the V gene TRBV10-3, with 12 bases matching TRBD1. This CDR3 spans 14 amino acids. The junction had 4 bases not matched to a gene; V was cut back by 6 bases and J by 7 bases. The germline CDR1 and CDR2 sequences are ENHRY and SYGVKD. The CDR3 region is CAIRPGQGANTIYF. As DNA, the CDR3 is TGTGCCATCAGGCCGGGACAGGGGGCGAACACCATATATTTT.

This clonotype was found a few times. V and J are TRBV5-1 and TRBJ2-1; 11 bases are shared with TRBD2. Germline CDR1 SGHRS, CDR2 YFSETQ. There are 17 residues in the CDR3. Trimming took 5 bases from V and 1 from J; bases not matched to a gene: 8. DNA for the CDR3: TGCGCCAGCAGACCTGATAGCGGGGGGGGTTCCTACAATGAGCAGTTCTTC. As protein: CASRPDSGGGSYNEQFF.

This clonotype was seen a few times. The CDR3 protein is CAAGGRSYNEQFF. The CDR3 DNA follows: TGTGCCGCGGGGGGACGCTCCTACAATGAGCAGTTCTTC. The genes are TRBV6-5 and TRBJ2-1; 8 bases fit TRBD2. CDR1 is MNHEY, CDR2 SVGAGI, per germline. CDR3 length: 13 residues. V was pared by 11 bases and J by 0 bases, with 3 bases of the junction left unmatched.

This chain's CDR3 is CAMLSVGAGLFKGYTF. In nucleotides, the CDR3 is TGTGCCATGCTCTCCGTAGGAGCAGGACTATTCAAAGGCTACACCTTC. V is TRBV10-3 and J is TRBJ1-2; D gene ambiguous. This CDR3 region has 16 residues. V lost 9 bases and J 8 bases, leaving 28 bases between the germline ends. Germline V lookup: CDR1 ENHRY, CDR2 SYGVKD.

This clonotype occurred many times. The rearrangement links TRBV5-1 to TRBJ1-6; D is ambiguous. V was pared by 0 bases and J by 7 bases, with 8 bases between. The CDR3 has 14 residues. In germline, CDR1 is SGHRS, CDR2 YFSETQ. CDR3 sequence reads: CASSLGLGNSPLHF. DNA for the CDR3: TGCGCCAGCAGCTTGGGGTTGGGAAATTCACCCCTCCACTTT.